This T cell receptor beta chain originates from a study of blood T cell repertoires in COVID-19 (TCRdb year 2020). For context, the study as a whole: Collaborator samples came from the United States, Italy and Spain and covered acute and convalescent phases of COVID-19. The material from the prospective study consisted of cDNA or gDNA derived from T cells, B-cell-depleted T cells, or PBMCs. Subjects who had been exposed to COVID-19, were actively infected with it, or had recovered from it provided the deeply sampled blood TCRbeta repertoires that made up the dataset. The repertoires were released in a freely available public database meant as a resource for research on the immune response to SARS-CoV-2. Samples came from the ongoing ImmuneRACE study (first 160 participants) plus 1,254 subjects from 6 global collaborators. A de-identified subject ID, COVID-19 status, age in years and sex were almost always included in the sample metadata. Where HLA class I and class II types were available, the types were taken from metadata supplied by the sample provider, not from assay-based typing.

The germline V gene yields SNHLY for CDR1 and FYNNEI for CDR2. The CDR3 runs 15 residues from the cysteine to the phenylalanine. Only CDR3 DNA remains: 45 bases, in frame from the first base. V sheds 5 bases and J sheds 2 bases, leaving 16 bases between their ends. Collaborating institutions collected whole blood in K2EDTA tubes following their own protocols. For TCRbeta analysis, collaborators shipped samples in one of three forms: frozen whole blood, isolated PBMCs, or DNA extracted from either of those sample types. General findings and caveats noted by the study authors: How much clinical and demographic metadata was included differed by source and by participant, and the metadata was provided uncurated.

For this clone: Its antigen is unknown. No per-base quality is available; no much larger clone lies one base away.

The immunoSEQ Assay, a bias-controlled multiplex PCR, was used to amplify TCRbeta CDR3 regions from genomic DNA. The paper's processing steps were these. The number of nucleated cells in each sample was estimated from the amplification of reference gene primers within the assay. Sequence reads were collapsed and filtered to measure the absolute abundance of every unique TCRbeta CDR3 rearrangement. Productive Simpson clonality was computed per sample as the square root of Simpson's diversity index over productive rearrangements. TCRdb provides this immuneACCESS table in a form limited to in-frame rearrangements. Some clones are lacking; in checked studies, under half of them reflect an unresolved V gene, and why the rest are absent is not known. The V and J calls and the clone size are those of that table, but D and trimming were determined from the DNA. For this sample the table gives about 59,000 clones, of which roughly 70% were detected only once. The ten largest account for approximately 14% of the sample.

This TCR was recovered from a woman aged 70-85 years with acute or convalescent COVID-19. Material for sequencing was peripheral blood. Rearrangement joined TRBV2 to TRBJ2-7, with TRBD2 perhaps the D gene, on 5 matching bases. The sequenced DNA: TGTGCCAGCAGTTATACTAGTAAACCCACCTACGAGCAGTACTTC. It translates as CASSYTSKPTYEQYF. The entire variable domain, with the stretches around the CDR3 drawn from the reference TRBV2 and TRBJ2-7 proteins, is EPEVTQTPSHQVTQMGQEVILRCVPISNHLYFYWYRQILGQKVEFLVSFYNNEISEKSEIFDDQFSVERPDGSNFTLKIRSTKLEDSAMYFCASSYTSKPTYEQYFGPGTRLTVT.